This T cell receptor (beta chain) was found in a study of T cell responses to AZD1222 COVID-19 vaccine. Study-wide background: Second-dose schedules of about 4 or about 12 weeks were combined.

With respect to this clone: Its antigen is not identified.

The data were produced by immunoSEQ multiplex PCR, yet TCRdb's version contains in-frame clones alone and is incomplete. This sample has roughly 50,000 clones, with more than 70% found just once. General observations from the study: Mostly white British, mostly female donors; authors suggested clonal diversity may be underestimated. Just a handful of AZD1222 recipients were seropositive at baseline. Following two doses of AZD1222, Spike-specific TCR breadth and depth rose.

The sequence derives from an adult in good health. The starting material was peripheral blood, obtained on day 0 of AZD1222 vaccination.

CDR3 sequence reads: CASSLIGQGEAFF. As DNA, the CDR3 is TGTGCCAGCAGCTTAATTGGCCAGGGGGAAGCTTTCTTT. This sequence joins TRBV7-3 and TRBJ1-1; perhaps TRBD1 as D (6 bases). The CDR3 consists of 13 residues. CDR1 SGHTA and CDR2 FQGTGA come from the germline V gene. The V gene lost 1 base and the J gene lost 8 bases, with 11 bases spanning the gap.